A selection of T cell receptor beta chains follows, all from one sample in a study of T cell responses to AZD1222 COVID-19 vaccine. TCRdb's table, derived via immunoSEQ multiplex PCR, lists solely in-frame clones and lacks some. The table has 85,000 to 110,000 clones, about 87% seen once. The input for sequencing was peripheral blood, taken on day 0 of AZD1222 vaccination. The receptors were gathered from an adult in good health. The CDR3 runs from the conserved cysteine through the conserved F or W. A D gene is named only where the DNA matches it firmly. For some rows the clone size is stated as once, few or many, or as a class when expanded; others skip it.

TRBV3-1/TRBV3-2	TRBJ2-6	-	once	TGTGCCAGCAGCACTCAGGGAATCTCAGCTGGGGCCAACGTCCTGACTTTC	CASSTQGISAGANVLTF
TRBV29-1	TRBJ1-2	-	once	TGCAGCGTTGTAGTCCAGGGGTCAGAGAAGGGCTACACCTTC	CSVVVQGSEKGYTF
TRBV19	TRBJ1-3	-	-	TGTGCCAGTACCCGGACTCGCTCTGGAAACACCATATATTTT	CASTRTRSGNTIYF
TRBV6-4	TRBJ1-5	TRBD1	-	TGTGCCAGCAGTGGGAGGACGGGACAGAGCTTCCAGCCCCAGCATTTT	CASSGRTGQSFQPQHF
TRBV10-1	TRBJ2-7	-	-	TGCGCCAGCAGTGCGAGTACCTACGAGCAGTACTTC	CASSASTYEQYF
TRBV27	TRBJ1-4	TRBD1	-	TGTGCCAGCAGTCTCGGGCCACAGGGGGATGAAAAACTGTTTTTT	CASSLGPQGDEKLFF
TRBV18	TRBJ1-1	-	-	TGTGCCAGCTCACTAGCCGGGACGGCGAACACTGAAGCTTTCTTT	CASSLAGTANTEAFF
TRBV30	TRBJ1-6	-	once	TGTGCCTGGGGTGGATCGCCGCGGGCGGGTCGGAATTCACCCCTCCACTTT	CAWGGSPRAGRNSPLHF
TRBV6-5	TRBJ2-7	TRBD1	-	TGTGCCAGCACCTTATCCGGGACAGGGAACTACGAGCAGTACTTC	CASTLSGTGNYEQYF
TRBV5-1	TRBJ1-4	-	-	TGCGCCAGCAGCTTGGGCCAGCCTAATGAAAAACTGTTTTTT	CASSLGQPNEKLFF
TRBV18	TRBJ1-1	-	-	TGTGCCAGCTCACTGCAGGGACGAGACACTGAAGCTTTCTTT	CASSLQGRDTEAFF
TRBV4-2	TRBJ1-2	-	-	TGTGCCAGCAGCCAAGATACGGGTGCTGGAGGGTATGGCTACACCTTC	CASSQDTGAGGYGYTF
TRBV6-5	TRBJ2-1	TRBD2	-	TGTGCCAGCATTTTAGGACTAGCGGGATACAATGAGCAGTTCTTC	CASILGLAGYNEQFF
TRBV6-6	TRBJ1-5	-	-	TGTGCCAGCAGTTACTTCCAGGGTTCCAATCAGCCCCAGCATTTT	CASSYFQGSNQPQHF
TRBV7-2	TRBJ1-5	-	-	TGTGCCAGCAGCTCGGATAAAGTTGGGCCCCAGCATTTT	CASSSDKVGPQHF
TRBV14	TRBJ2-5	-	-	TGTGCCAGCAGCCAAGATCCAGGCACCCACAGGGAGACCCAGTACTTC	CASSQDPGTHRETQYF
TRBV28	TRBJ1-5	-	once	TGTGCCAGCAGTACCGGGACGGCCTCTTTATATAGCAATCAGCCCCAGCATTTT	CASSTGTASLYSNQPQHF
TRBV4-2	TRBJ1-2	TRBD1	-	TGTGCCAGCAGCCAAGGCGACAGGGAGTCGGGCTACACCTTC	CASSQGDRESGYTF
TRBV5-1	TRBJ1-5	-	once	TGCGCCAGCAGCCCCGAGGGTCCCTTATCCAATCAGCCCCAGCATTTT	CASSPEGPLSNQPQHF
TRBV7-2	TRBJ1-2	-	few	TGTGCCAGCAGCTTAAGGGATATGAACTATGGCTACACCTTC	CASSLRDMNYGYTF
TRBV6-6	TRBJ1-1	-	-	TGTGCCAGCAGCAGGAACAGGGTGGAGGACACTGAAGCTTTCTTT	CASSRNRVEDTEAFF
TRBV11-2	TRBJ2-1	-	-	TGTGCCAGCAGCTTCAGTGGGGGCGGTCGGTACAATGAGCAGTTCTTC	CASSFSGGGRYNEQFF
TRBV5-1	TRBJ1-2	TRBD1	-	TGCGCCAGCAGCTTGGAGCCAGGGGGTGCCTATGGCTACACCTTC	CASSLEPGGAYGYTF
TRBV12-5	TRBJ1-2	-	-	TGTGCTAGTGGTTTGGTACAAGGGGTAGGCTACACCTTC	CASGLVQGVGYTF
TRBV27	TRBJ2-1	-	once	TGTGCCAGCAGTACTCCCCATGGTCGGGGAAACTACAATGAGCAGTTCTTC	CASSTPHGRGNYNEQFF
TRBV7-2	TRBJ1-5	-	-	TGTGCCAGCAGCCCTGGACAGCACAATCAGCCCCAGCATTTT	CASSPGQHNQPQHF
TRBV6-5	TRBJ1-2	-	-	TGTGCCAGCAGTTACGATGGGACGCCGGGGGGCTACACCTTC	CASSYDGTPGGYTF
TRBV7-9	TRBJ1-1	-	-	TGTGCCAGCAGCTTAGCGGTGTTAGTCACTGAAGCTTTCTTT	CASSLAVLVTEAFF
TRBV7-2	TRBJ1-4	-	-	TGTGCCAGCAGCTACTCGGGGGGAAGTCATGAAAAACTGTTTTTT	CASSYSGGSHEKLFF
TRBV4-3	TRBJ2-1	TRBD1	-	TGCGCCAGCAGCCAAGATTTATCGGGACAGGAGCACTACAATGAGCAGTTCTTC	CASSQDLSGQEHYNEQFF
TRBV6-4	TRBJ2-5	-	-	TGTGCCAGCAGTGACGATGGGGAGACCCAGTACTTC	CASSDDGETQYF
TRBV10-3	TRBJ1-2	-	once	TGTGCCATCAGTGAGCAGGGTTACTATGGCTACACCTTC	CAISEQGYYGYTF
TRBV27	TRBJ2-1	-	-	TGTGCCAGCAGGCTAGCGCTCGACGATGAGCAGTTCTTC	CASRLALDDEQFF
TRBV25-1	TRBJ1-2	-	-	TGTGCCAGCAGTGTAGTAGGGTCTGGCTACACCTTC	CASSVVGSGYTF
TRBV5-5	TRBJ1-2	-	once	TGTGCCAGCAGCTTGTATTGGGGCGACTATGGCTACACCTTC	CASSLYWGDYGYTF
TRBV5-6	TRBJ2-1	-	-	TGTGCCAGCAGCCTAGGCGGGGGCGTATCCTACAATGAGCAGTTCTTC	CASSLGGGVSYNEQFF
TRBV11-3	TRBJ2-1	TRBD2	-	TGTGCCAGCAGCCTGACTAGCGGGGCGGGAAATGAGCAGTTCTTC	CASSLTSGAGNEQFF
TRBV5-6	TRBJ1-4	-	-	TGTGCCAGCAGCCCTATTCCAGGAGGATCAGAAAAACTGTTTTTT	CASSPIPGGSEKLFF
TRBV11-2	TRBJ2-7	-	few	TGTGCCAGCAGCCCAGGGTTCTCCTACGAGCAGTACTTC	CASSPGFSYEQYF
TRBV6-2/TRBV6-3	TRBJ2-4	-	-	TGTGCCAGCAGTTACTCGACGGGCCAAAACATTCAGTACTTC	CASSYSTGQNIQYF
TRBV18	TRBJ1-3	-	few	TGTGCCAGCTCACCAACTCTCCCGGGACACTCTGGAAACACCATATATTTT	CASSPTLPGHSGNTIYF
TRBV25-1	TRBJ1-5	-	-	TGTGCCACCCTCGGGTGCTATAGCAATCAGCCCCAGCATTTT	CATLGCYSNQPQHF
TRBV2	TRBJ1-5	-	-	TGTGCCAGCAGGGGGAACCTCGGCAATCAGCCCCAGCATTTT	CASRGNLGNQPQHF
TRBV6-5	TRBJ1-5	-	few	TGTGCCAGCAGTTACTCAATTCATCAGCCCCAGCATTTT	CASSYSIHQPQHF
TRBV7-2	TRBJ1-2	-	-	TGTGCCAGCAGCTTGCACAAGGGAGGAAATGGCTACACCTTC	CASSLHKGGNGYTF
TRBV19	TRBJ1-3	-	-	TGTGCCAGTTATCAACCGAGCTCTGGAAACACCATATATTTT	CASYQPSSGNTIYF
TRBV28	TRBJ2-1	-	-	TGTGCCAGCAGTGACTTAGGAACCTACAATGAGCAGTTCTTC	CASSDLGTYNEQFF
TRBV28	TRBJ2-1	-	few	TGTGCCAGCAGGACTCATAGCTCCTACAATGAGCAGTTCTTC	CASRTHSSYNEQFF